The 7 T cell receptor beta chains presented below share a single source sample, sequenced in a study of OX40 agonist ivuxolimab in advanced cancers. Libraries came from the immunoSEQ multiplex PCR assay. TCRdb took this table from immuneACCESS and kept in-frame rearrangements with V and J called. Such tables lack part of the clones; where checked against another copy, unresolved V genes explain under half of the gap, and the rest is unexplained. In all, the sample holds more than 40,000 clones, and 88% of those were seen once. Around 58% of the sample is taken by the ten largest. Sequenced material: CD4+ or CD8+ T cells sorted from blood, taken in a trial of the OX40 agonist ivuxolimab. These receptors were obtained from an adult with an advanced solid tumor such as melanoma, head and neck, liver or kidney cancer.

This chain joins TRBV7-9 and TRBJ2-5, with D unresolved. The CDR3 has 16 amino acids. Germline values: CDR1 SEHNR, CDR2 FQNEAQ (reference sequence). V dropped 5 bases and J dropped 3 bases, with 19 bases sitting between them. CDR3 sequence (DNA): TGTGCCAGCAGCCCACCGCTCCCGGCCTTCGAAGAGACCCAGTACTTC. This sequence encodes CASSPPLPAFEETQYF.

This chain connects TRBV4-1 to TRBJ2-7, with TRBD1 matching 8 bases. Germline CDR1 is MGHRA and CDR2 is YSYEKL. The CDR3 length is 14 residues. V dropped 1 base and J dropped 2; count of bases not matched to a gene: 1. The chain's CDR3 is CASSQGTGPYEQYF. The CDR3 DNA reads as TGCGCCAGCAGCCAAGGGACAGGGCCCTACGAGCAGTACTTC.

This chain connects TRBV6-6 to TRBJ2-5; D is unclear. Germline CDR1 is MNHNY and CDR2 is SVGAGI (reference sequence). CDR3 length: 13 residues. Trimming removed 2 bases from V and 3 bases from J, with 7 bases in between. DNA of the CDR3: TGTGCCAGCAGTTACCCCGACAAAGAGACCCAGTACTTC. Protein product: CASSYPDKETQYF.

The V and J genes are TRBV7-9 and TRBJ2-5; tentative D call: TRBD2 (5 bases). The CDR3 is 16 residues long. CDR1 SEHNR and CDR2 FQNEAQ come from the germline V gene (reference sequence). Trimming took 0 bases from V and 5 from J, leaving 16 bases between them. The CDR3 DNA reads TGTGCCAGCAGCTTAGCGGGGAGACGGGCTAGGGAGACCCAGTACTTC. Protein product: CASSLAGRRARETQYF.

The rearrangement joins TRBV4-1 to TRBJ2-3; TRBD1 matches 9 bases. Looked up from germline, CDR1 is MGHRA and CDR2 is YSYEKL. The CDR3 consists of 18 residues. The ends lost 4 bases at V and 2 bases at J; junction bases unmatched: 13. CDR3 coding DNA: TGCGCCAGCAGCCGAAGGGCCACTTGGGACAGGGACACAGATACGCAGTATTTT. It is translated as CASSRRATWDRDTDTQYF.

V usage is TRBV11-3 and J usage is TRBJ2-7; D tentatively fits TRBD1 or TRBD2 (5 bases each). CDR3 length: 14 residues. Trimming stripped 2 bases from V and 1 base from J, with 9 bases between. Germline V gene lookup returns CDR1 SGHNT and CDR2 YENEEA. CDR3 amino acids: CASSLTWGSYEQYF. CDR3 in DNA: TGTGCCAGCAGCTTAACCTGGGGGTCCTACGAGCAGTACTTC.

The J gene is TRBJ2-7, the V gene TRBV7-2, with D possibly matching TRBD2 (6 bases). V lost 0 bases to trimming and J lost 0 bases, with 12 bases between them. Germline CDR1 is SGHTA and CDR2 is FQGNSA. This CDR3 comprises 16 residues. The CDR3 loop reads CASSLAGGASSYEQYF. As DNA, the CDR3 is TGTGCCAGCAGCTTAGCGGGCGGGGCGAGCTCCTACGAGCAGTACTTC.